A selection of T cell receptor beta chains follows, all from one sample in a study of cytomegalovirus exposure and HLA in healthy donors. The data were produced by immunoSEQ multiplex PCR, yet TCRdb's version contains in-frame clones alone and is incomplete. The sample has 90,000 to 120,000 clones, 70% to 80% seen once. Material: PBMCs. The receptors here all came from a young man in good health and CMV-seronegative. Both conserved end residues are part of each CDR3. D genes are given only for firm matches. Clone size is not always given. Where it is, it says once, few, many or a class for expanded clones.

length: 17
D: NA
J: TRBJ2-5
V: TRBV7-9
size: few
CDR3: CASSSPPLGTIIETQYF
DNA: TGTGCCAGCAGCTCCCCCCCGCTCGGGACAATAATAGAGACCCAGTACTTC

length: 15
D: TRBD1
J: TRBJ2-1
V: TRBV19
size: NA
CDR3: CASSMLTGGIGEQFF
DNA: TGTGCCAGTAGTATGTTAACAGGGGGAATAGGTGAGCAGTTCTTC

length: 16
D: NA
J: TRBJ2-6
V: TRBV2
size: NA
CDR3: CASRQGVSSGANVLTF
DNA: TGTGCCAGCAGGCAGGGTGTTTCATCCGGGGCCAACGTCCTGACTTTC

length: 16
D: TRBD2
J: TRBJ2-2
V: TRBV4-2
size: NA
CDR3: CASSPRLAGNTGELFF
DNA: TGTGCCAGCAGCCCCCGACTAGCGGGGAACACCGGGGAGCTGTTTTTT

length: 14
D: NA
J: TRBJ1-2
V: TRBV23-1
size: few
CDR3: CASTREKDNYGYTF
DNA: TGCGCCAGCACCCGAGAGAAAGATAACTATGGCTACACCTTC

length: 14
D: TRBD1
J: TRBJ1-2
V: TRBV2
size: NA
CDR3: CASKGQGIEYGYTF
DNA: TGTGCCAGCAAGGGACAGGGTATAGAGTATGGCTACACCTTC

length: 17
D: NA
J: TRBJ2-6
V: TRBV29-1
size: NA
CDR3: CSVESRDRISGANVLTF
DNA: TGCAGCGTTGAGTCGCGAGACAGAATCTCTGGGGCCAACGTCCTGACTTTC

length: 16
D: TRBD2
J: TRBJ2-3
V: TRBV7-2
size: few
CDR3: CASSAGLAGGSDTQYF
DNA: TGTGCCAGCAGCGCGGGACTAGCGGGGGGGTCGGATACGCAGTATTTT

length: 15
D: TRBD1
J: TRBJ2-7
V: TRBV15
size: NA
CDR3: CATSREGTGTYEQYF
DNA: TGTGCCACCAGCAGGGAAGGGACAGGGACCTACGAGCAGTACTTC

length: 12
D: NA
J: TRBJ2-4
V: TRBV29-1
size: once
CDR3: CSVGKAKNIQYF
DNA: TGCAGCGTTGGTAAAGCCAAAAACATTCAGTACTTC

length: 11
D: NA
J: TRBJ2-5
V: TRBV7-3
size: NA
CDR3: CASPGLETQYF
DNA: TGTGCCAGCCCGGGATTGGAGACCCAGTACTTC

length: 13
D: NA
J: TRBJ1-2
V: TRBV19
size: NA
CDR3: CASSIDLQDGYTF
DNA: TGTGCCAGTAGTATAGATCTGCAGGATGGCTACACCTTC

length: 15
D: NA
J: TRBJ1-2
V: TRBV5-1
size: NA
CDR3: CASRLGQTGRDGYTF
DNA: TGCGCCAGCAGATTAGGACAGACAGGTCGAGATGGCTACACCTTC

length: 16
D: TRBD1
J: TRBJ1-2
V: TRBV19
size: NA
CDR3: CASSANRQGKGYGYTF
DNA: TGTGCCAGTAGTGCAAACCGACAGGGGAAGGGGTATGGCTACACCTTC

length: 15
D: NA
J: TRBJ1-5
V: TRBV7-8
size: NA
CDR3: CASSLVAGNNQPQHF
DNA: TGTGCCAGCAGCTTAGTGGCAGGTAATAATCAGCCCCAGCATTTT

length: 15
D: TRBD1
J: TRBJ2-5
V: TRBV19
size: few
CDR3: CASSTGTGPQETQYF
DNA: TGTGCCAGTAGTACCGGGACAGGGCCCCAAGAGACCCAGTACTTC

length: 14
D: TRBD1
J: TRBJ2-7
V: TRBV7-9
size: NA
CDR3: CASSRGQAPYEQYF
DNA: TGTGCCAGCAGCCGAGGACAGGCACCCTACGAGCAGTACTTC

length: 12
D: NA
J: TRBJ2-7
V: TRBV7-6
size: NA
CDR3: CASSLKGDEQYF
DNA: TGTGCCAGCAGCTTAAAGGGAGACGAGCAGTACTTC

length: 16
D: TRBD1
J: TRBJ2-7
V: TRBV5-1
size: NA
CDR3: CASSLGGQGALGEQYF
DNA: TGCGCCAGCAGCTTGGGTGGCCAGGGGGCCCTCGGGGAGCAGTACTTC

length: 12
D: NA
J: TRBJ1-5
V: TRBV6-6
size: few
CDR3: CASRTRDQPQHF
DNA: TGTGCCAGCCGGACAAGAGATCAGCCCCAGCATTTT

length: 13
D: NA
J: TRBJ2-7
V: TRBV5-6
size: NA
CDR3: CASSLAGRYEQYF
DNA: TGTGCCAGCAGCTTGGCGGGTAGATACGAGCAGTACTTC

length: 15
D: NA
J: TRBJ2-1
V: TRBV21-1
size: NA
CDR3: CASSSRGGNTIEQFF
DNA: TGTGCCAGCAGCTCCCGGGGAGGAAACACCATTGAGCAGTTCTTC

length: 13
D: NA
J: TRBJ1-4
V: TRBV5-5
size: NA
CDR3: CASSLVGRDQMFF
DNA: TGTGCCAGCAGCTTGGTAGGGCGGGACCAGATGTTTTTT

length: 15
D: TRBD1
J: TRBJ1-2
V: TRBV27
size: NA
CDR3: CASNRGRRGDYGYTF
DNA: TGTGCCAGCAACAGGGGGCGCAGGGGGGACTATGGCTACACCTTC

length: 15
D: TRBD1
J: TRBJ1-4
V: TRBV9
size: NA
CDR3: CASSPISGGREKLFF
DNA: TGTGCCAGCAGCCCCATATCAGGGGGCCGGGAAAAACTGTTTTTT

length: 13
D: TRBD1
J: TRBJ2-7
V: TRBV7-3
size: NA
CDR3: CASSTGTGGEQYF
DNA: TGTGCCAGCAGCACCGGGACAGGGGGAGAGCAGTACTTC

length: 12
D: NA
J: TRBJ2-7
V: TRBV28
size: NA
CDR3: CASSEGVYEQYF
DNA: TGTGCCAGCAGTGAAGGGGTCTACGAGCAGTACTTC

length: 14
D: NA
J: TRBJ2-7
V: TRBV6-1
size: NA
CDR3: CASSRDLSSYEQYF
DNA: TGTGCCAGCAGCCGGGACTTGAGCTCCTACGAGCAGTACTTC